One and the same sample provided the 14 T cell receptor beta chains below, sequenced in a study of metastatic and nonmetastatic thyroid tumors. With MiXCR, TCRdb called clones anew from the PCR reads. Of approximately 35,000 clones listed, 35% to 45% are singletons. None of the patients had undergone any treatment ahead of thyroid surgery. Material for sequencing was tumor tissue. The receptors here all came from a female donor with papillary thyroid cancer or a benign thyroid nodule (not recorded which). Some clones in this sample may be carry-over from other donors' samples.

This clone is medium-sized within its sample. V usage is TRBV30 and J usage is TRBJ1-6; 7 nucleotides line up with TRBD1. Germline values: CDR1 GTSNPN, CDR2 SVGIG (reference sequence). V gave up 5 bases and J gave up 7 bases; unmatched junction bases: 14. CDR3 length equals 16 residues. CDR3 sequence: CAWGGYAGQMNSPLHF. CDR3 nucleotide sequence: TGTGCCTGGGGTGGGTACGCGGGACAGATGAATTCACCCCTCCACTTT.

The J gene is TRBJ1-6, the V gene TRBV20-1, with D possibly matching TRBD1 (5 bases). Trimming left V 4 bases short and J 8 bases short, with 18 bases between. The CDR3 runs 15 residues. Germline CDR1 is DFQATT and CDR2 is SNEGSKA (reference sequence). This chain's CDR3 is CSATTQGYDHSPLHF. Written as DNA, the CDR3 is TGCAGTGCTACTACTCAGGGCTACGATCATTCACCCCTCCACTTT.

In this sample, this clone turned up once. This rearrangement joins TRBV7-9 to TRBJ2-7; D gene unclear. V dropped 2 bases and J dropped 5 bases, with 10 bases sitting between them. The CDR3 is 13 residues long. Germline CDR1 and CDR2: SEHNR and FQNEAQ (reference sequence). This CDR3 is CASSLSHSNEQYF. In DNA, the CDR3 is TGTGCCAGCAGCTTATCACATTCCAACGAGCAGTACTTC. The full variable domain, rest sourced from reference TRBV7-9 and TRBJ2-7, is DTGVSQNPRHKITKRGQNVTFRCDPISEHNRLYWYRQTLGQGPEFLTYFQNEAQLEKSRLLSDRFSAERPKGSFSTLEIQRTEQGDSAMYLCASSLSHSNEQYFGPGTRLTVT.

The chain recombines TRBV6-2 or TRBV6-3 with TRBJ1-1; possibly TRBD1 for D (5 bases). Germline-derived CDR1 and CDR2 are MNHEY and SVGEGT. V was clipped by 7 bases and J by 3 bases, with 18 bases between them. There are 15 residues in the CDR3. The CDR3 loop is CASNNAGTEDTEAFF. CDR3 in DNA: TGTGCCAGCAACAACGCCGGGACGGAGGACACTGAAGCTTTCTTT.

V is TRBV28 and J is TRBJ1-2, with a weak D call TRBD1 (6 bases). CDR1 and CDR2 (germline): MDHEN, SYDVKM. The CDR3 totals 17 residues. Trimming shortened V by 5 bases and J by 1 base, and 20 bases separated the two germline ends. CDR3 sequence reads: CASSPLTGTRVNYGYTF. The CDR3 bases are TGTGCCAGCAGTCCGTTAACCGGGACAAGGGTTAACTATGGCTACACCTTC.

This clone was found a few times. V gene TRBV15 combines with J gene TRBJ1-4; unclear D gene. This CDR3 has 16 residues. Trimming took 2 bases from V and 2 from J, leaving 12 bases between them. In germline, CDR1 is LNHNV, CDR2 YYDKDF (reference sequence). The CDR3 DNA reads as TGTGCCACCAGCAGAACCAGTGGGGTCACTAATGAAAAACTGTTTTTT. It translates to CATSRTSGVTNEKLFF.

The chain links TRBV6-1 to TRBJ1-5, with TRBD1 as a possible D gene (5 bases). V lost 4 bases to trimming and J lost 0 bases, with 13 bases between them. From germline, CDR1 is MNHNS and CDR2 SASEGT. CDR3 length: 16 amino acids. This CDR3 reads CASSVYPGLSNQPQHF. CDR3 in DNA: TGTGCCAGCAGTGTTTACCCGGGACTTAGCAATCAGCCCCAGCATTTT.

This clone appeared a few times. The chain uses TRBV2 and TRBJ2-7, with D possibly matching TRBD1 (6 bases). Germline values: CDR1 SNHLY, CDR2 FYNNEI. V lost 8 bases and J 3 bases, leaving 11 bases between the germline ends. The CDR3 is made up of 12 amino acids. The CDR3 region has the DNA TGTGCCAGCGCAGGGACAAGCTACGAGCAGTACTTC. Protein: CASAGTSYEQYF.

The rearrangement links TRBV13 to TRBJ1-6, with unresolved D. CDR3 length equals 14 residues. CDR1 and CDR2 (germline): PRHDT, FYEKMQ (reference sequence). Trimming stripped 5 bases from V and 7 bases from J, with 12 bases between. CDR3 bases: TGTGCCAGCAGCCCTCCGGGGTCCAATTCACCCCTCCACTTT. This encodes CASSPPGSNSPLHF. Full variable domain (remainder filled in from reference TRBV13 and TRBJ1-6): AAGVIQSPRHLIKEKRETATLKCYPIPRHDTVYWYQQGPGQDPQFLISFYEKMQSDKGSIPDRFSAQQFSDYHSELNMSSLELGDSALYFCASSPPGSNSPLHFGNGTRLTVT.

The chain couples TRBV28 to TRBJ2-3; the match to TRBD2 covers 7 bases. The V and J ends lost 5 bases and 2 bases, in that order; junction bases with no gene match: 7. CDR3 length: 15 amino acids. Germline V lookup: CDR1 MDHEN, CDR2 SYDVKM. The CDR3 DNA reads TGTGCCAGCAGTCAGCGGGACTACTACACAGATACGCAGTATTTT. Translation gives CASSQRDYYTDTQYF.

A note on this clone: A read error may be the cause here, since a much bigger clone is one base away. The J gene is TRBJ2-2, the V gene TRBV29-1; no firm D call. Trimming took 2 bases from V and 4 from J, leaving 8 bases between them. Germline values: CDR1 SQVTM, CDR2 ANQGSEA. CDR3 length: 13 amino acids. CDR3 sequence (DNA): TGCAGCGTTGAAAATGTCGGCACCGGGGAGCTGTTTTTT. Encoded protein: CSVENVGTGELFF.

This clone was detected a few times. The chain recombines TRBV19 with TRBJ2-5; D is unresolved. The CDR3 spans 14 residues. Trimming pared 4 bases from V and 1 base from J, leaving 10 bases between. CDR1 is LNHDA and CDR2 is SQIVND in the germline V gene (reference sequence). The CDR3 coding sequence is TGTGCCAGTAGTACCGGGTTGGGCCAAGAGACCCAGTACTTC. Translating it yields CASSTGLGQETQYF.

The chain couples TRBV7-3 to TRBJ2-3; 10 positions match TRBD2. Germline V gives CDR1 SGHTA, CDR2 FQGTGA. This CDR3 is 15 amino acids long. V lost 1 base, J lost 4 bases, and 2 bases stayed unmatched. The CDR3 reads CASSLNGLAADTQYF. CDR3 coding DNA: TGTGCCAGCAGCTTAAATGGACTAGCGGCAGATACGCAGTATTTT.

This chain links TRBV11-3 with TRBJ2-7, with D possibly TRBD1 on 6 matching bases. The CDR3 totals 12 residues. Trimming pared 5 bases from V and 7 bases from J, leaving 12 bases between. Per the germline V gene, CDR1 is SGHNT and CDR2 is YENEEA. This CDR3 is CASSRTGWEQYF. CDR3 sequence (DNA): TGTGCCAGCAGCCGTACAGGGTGGGAGCAGTACTTC.